The 6 T cell receptor beta chains presented below share a single source sample, sequenced in a study of T-cell memory formation after mild COVID-19. TCRdb processed the 5' RACE reads anew with MiXCR; each CDR3 protein has one entry. The table has around 450,000 distinct CDR3 sequences, 20% to 25% seen once. Input material: PBMCs or a T cell subset sorted from them (not recorded which). The receptors derive from an adult woman who had mild COVID-19 (a few samples of this study predate the infection). Cell type and time point are not known.

V gene TRBV29-1 combines with J gene TRBJ2-7; D is perhaps TRBD2 (6 bases). CDR1 is SQVTM and CDR2 is ANQGSEA in the germline V gene. This CDR3 spans 15 amino acids. V was trimmed by 3 bases and J by 2 bases, leaving 17 bases between them. The CDR3 protein is CSVELWRDWAYEQYF. CDR3 DNA: TGCAGCGTTGAGCTGTGGCGGGACTGGGCCTACGAGCAGTACTTC.

This clonotype was observed a few times. This chain joins TRBV15 and TRBJ2-5; 7 positions match TRBD1. Germline values: CDR1 LNHNV, CDR2 YYDKDF (reference sequence). Trimming removed 4 bases from V and 2 bases from J; junction bases left unmatched: 4. This CDR3 has 14 amino acids. CDR3 DNA: TGTGCCACCAGCACCGACAGGGCACAAGAGACCCAGTACTTC. Its protein product is CATSTDRAQETQYF.

This clonotype was seen more than once but under ten times. The chain joins TRBV2 to TRBJ2-1; D is unclear. The V and J ends lost 3 bases and 14 bases respectively, with 14 bases between them. The length of the CDR3 is 12 residues. Germline-derived CDR1 and CDR2 are SNHLY and FYNNEI. CDR3 sequence: CASSENPHTEFF. The CDR3 nucleotides read TGTGCCAGCAGTGAGAATCCCCATACGGAGTTCTTC.

This chain links TRBV18 with TRBJ2-5; D unclear. The V gene lost 1 base and the J gene lost 5 bases, with 11 bases spanning the gap. Germline V gives CDR1 KGHSH, CDR2 LQKENI. CDR3 length equals 14 residues. The CDR3 is CASSPQGGMETQYF. CDR3 nucleotides: TGTGCCAGCTCACCACAGGGCGGTATGGAGACCCAGTACTTC.

This chain's CDR3 is CASSLNTGGVGDGYTF. The DNA of the CDR3 is TGTGCCAGCAGCTTAAACACAGGGGGCGTTGGAGATGGCTACACCTTC. The genes are TRBV7-8 and TRBJ1-2, with 9 bases fitting TRBD1. The CDR3 is 16 residues long. Germline V CDR1 and CDR2: SGHVS, FQNEAQ. V dropped 2 bases and J dropped 6; count of bases not matched to a gene: 10.

This clonotype turned up a few times. The chain links TRBV5-1 to TRBJ2-4; TRBD2 agrees at 10 bases. The germline V gene encodes CDR1 SGHRS and CDR2 YFSETQ. This CDR3 is 18 amino acids long. With V trimmed by 0 bases and J by 1 base, 7 bases remained unmatched. CDR3 sequence (DNA): TGCGCCAGCAGCTTGGGGCTAGCGGGAGATCGGGCCAAAAACATTCAGTACTTC. This sequence encodes CASSLGLAGDRAKNIQYF.